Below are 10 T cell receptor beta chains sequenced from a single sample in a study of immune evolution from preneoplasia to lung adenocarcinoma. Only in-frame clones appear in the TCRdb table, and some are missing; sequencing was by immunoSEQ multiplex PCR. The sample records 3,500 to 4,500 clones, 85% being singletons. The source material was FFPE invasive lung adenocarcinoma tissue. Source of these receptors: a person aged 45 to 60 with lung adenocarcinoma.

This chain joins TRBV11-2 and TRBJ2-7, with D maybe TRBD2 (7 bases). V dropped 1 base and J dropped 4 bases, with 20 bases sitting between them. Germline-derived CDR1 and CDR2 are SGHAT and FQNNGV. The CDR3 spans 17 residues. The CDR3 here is CASSLGEGPTGLYEQYF. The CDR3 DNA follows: TGTGCCAGCAGCTTAGGGGAGGGTCCGACAGGACTTTACGAGCAGTACTTC.

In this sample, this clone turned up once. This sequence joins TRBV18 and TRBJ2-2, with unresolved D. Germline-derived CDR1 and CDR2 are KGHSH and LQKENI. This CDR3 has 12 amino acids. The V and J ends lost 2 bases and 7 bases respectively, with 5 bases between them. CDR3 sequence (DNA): TGTGCCAGCTCACCAGACTTCGGGGAGCTGTTTTTT. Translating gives CASSPDFGELFF. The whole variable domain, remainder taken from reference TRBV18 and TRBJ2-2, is NAGVMQNPRHLVRRRGQEARLRCSPMKGHSHVYWYRQLPEEGLKFMVYLQKENIIDESGMPKERFSAEFPKEGPSILRIQQVVRGDSAAYFCASSPDFGELFFGEGSRLTVL.

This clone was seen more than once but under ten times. CDR3 coding DNA: TGTGCCAGCAGTGCCGGACGTCTCTACGAGCAGTACTTC. Its translation: CASSAGRLYEQYF. This chain uses TRBV6-5 with TRBJ2-7, with D hard to call. The V gene's germline CDR1 is MNHEY and CDR2 SVGAGI. Trimming left V 5 bases short and J 3 bases short, with 11 bases between. This CDR3 region has 13 residues.

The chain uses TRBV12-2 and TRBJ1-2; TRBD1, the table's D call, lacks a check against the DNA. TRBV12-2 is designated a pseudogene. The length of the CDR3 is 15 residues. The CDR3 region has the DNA TGTGCAAGTCGCTTAATGGCAGGGGATTCCTATGGCTACACCTTC. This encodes CASRLMAGDSYGYTF.

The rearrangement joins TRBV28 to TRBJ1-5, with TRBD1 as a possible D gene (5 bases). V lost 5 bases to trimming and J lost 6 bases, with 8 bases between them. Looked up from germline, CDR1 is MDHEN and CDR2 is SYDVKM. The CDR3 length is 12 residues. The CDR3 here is CASSRGSQPQHF. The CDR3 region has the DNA TGTGCCAGCAGTAGGGGAAGTCAGCCCCAGCATTTT.

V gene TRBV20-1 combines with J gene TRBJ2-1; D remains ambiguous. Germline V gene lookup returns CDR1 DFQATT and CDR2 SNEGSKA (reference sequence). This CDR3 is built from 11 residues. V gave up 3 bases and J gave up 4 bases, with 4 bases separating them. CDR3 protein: CSARVYNEQFF. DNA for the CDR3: TGCAGTGCTAGGGTTTACAATGAGCAGTTCTTC.

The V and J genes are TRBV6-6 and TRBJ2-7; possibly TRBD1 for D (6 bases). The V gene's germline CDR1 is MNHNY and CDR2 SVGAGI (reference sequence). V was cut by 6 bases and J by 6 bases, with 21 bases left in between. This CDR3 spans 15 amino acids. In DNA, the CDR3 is TGTGCCAGCAGGCCCGGGACAAGGAACCCCCTCGAGCAGTACTTC. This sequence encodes CASRPGTRNPLEQYF.

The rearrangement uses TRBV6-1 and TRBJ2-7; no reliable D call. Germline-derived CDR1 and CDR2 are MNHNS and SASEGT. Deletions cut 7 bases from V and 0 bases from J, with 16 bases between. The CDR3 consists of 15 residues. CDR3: CASTHDKSSSYEQYF. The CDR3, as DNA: TGTGCCAGCACCCACGACAAATCCAGCTCCTACGAGCAGTACTTC.

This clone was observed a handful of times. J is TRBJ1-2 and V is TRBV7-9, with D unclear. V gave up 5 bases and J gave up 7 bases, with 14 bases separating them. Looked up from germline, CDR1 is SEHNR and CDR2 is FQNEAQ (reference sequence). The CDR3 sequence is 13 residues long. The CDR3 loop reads CASSPVGGSGYTF. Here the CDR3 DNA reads TGTGCCAGCAGCCCCGTCGGCGGCTCTGGCTACACCTTC.

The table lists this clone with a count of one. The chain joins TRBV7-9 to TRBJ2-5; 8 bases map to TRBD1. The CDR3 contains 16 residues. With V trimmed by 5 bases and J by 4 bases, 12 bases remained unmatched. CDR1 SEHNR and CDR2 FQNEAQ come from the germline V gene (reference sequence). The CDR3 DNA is TGTGCCAGCAGCGTGGTCGGACAGGGCATTGGAGAGACCCAGTACTTC. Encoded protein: CASSVVGQGIGETQYF.